Sequencing of this T cell receptor (beta chain) was carried out in a study of CD8 T cells in ankylosing spondylitis. CDR1 is DFQATT and CDR2 is SNEGSKA in the germline V gene (reference sequence). There are 13 residues in the CDR3. V was shortened by 1 base and J by 1 base, with 7 bases between the two germline ends. Each CDR3 protein is one row after TCRdb ran MiXCR on the 5' RACE reads. Among 300,000 to 350,000 distinct CDR3 sequences listed, roughly 14% were seen once. V and J are TRBV20-1 and TRBJ2-5; D is undetermined. This clonotype originated in a male donor with ankylosing spondylitis or in good health (not recorded which). Sequencing was performed on blood, either unsorted or a sorted T cell fraction (not recorded which). The CDR3 DNA follows: TGCAGTGCTAGAGCTTCGCTCCAAGAGACCCAGTACTTC. This translates into CSARASLQETQYF.